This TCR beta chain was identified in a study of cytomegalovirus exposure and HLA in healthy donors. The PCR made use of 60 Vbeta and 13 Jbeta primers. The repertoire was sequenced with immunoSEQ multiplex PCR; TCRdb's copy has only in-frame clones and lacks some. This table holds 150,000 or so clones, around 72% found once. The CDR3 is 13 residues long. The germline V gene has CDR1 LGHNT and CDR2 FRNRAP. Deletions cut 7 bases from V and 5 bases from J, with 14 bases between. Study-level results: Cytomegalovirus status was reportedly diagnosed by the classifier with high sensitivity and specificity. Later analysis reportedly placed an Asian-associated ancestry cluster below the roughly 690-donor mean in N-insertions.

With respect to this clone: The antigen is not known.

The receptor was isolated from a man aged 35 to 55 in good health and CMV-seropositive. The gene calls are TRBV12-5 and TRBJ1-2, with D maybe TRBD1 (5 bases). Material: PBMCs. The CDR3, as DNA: TGTGCTAGTGCCCCGGGGGTTGGATATGGCTACACCTTC. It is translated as CASAPGVGYGYTF.